Each of the 16 T cell receptor beta chains below was sequenced from the same sample in a study of regulatory T cells in long-lasting Graves disease. Time point indicated: newly diagnosed GD, antithyroid drugs for less than 3 months. TCR sequences were obtained from RNA taken from PBMCs. Assembly of TCR beta libraries relied on iRepertoire HTBI primers together with Arm-PCR of CDR3 regions. TCRdb fed the multiplex PCR reads into MiXCR, producing one record per CDR3 protein. The sample contains roughly 500,000 distinct CDR3 sequences, roughly 12% of which appear only once. This sample also belongs to another study, concerning T cells in Graves' hyperthyroidism and ophthalmopathy.

The source was peripheral blood mononuclear cells (PBMCs), collected at new diagnosis, from a patient treated with antithyroid drugs. Every receptor here comes from a man in his thirties or forties with Graves disease.

This clonotype was counted ten times or more. The chain employs TRBV27 and TRBJ2-1; weak D call: TRBD2 (5 bases). Germline CDR1 reads MNHEY; CDR2 reads SMNVEV (reference sequence). CDR3 length: 15 amino acids. Between the trimmed V and J ends, which lost 3 bases and 1 base, there was a span of 10 bases. This CDR3 reads CASSFRGYSYNEQFF. CDR3 bases: TGTGCCAGCAGTTTTCGGGGTTATTCCTACAATGAGCAGTTCTTC.

This clonotype was detected many times. The rearrangement uses TRBV12-3 or TRBV12-4 and TRBJ2-1; 9 bases align to TRBD2. The CDR3 sequence is 15 residues long. The trim removed 5 bases at V and 0 bases at J, leaving 2 bases unmatched. The CDR3 reads CASSELAGSYNEQFF. As DNA, the CDR3 is TGTGCCAGCAGTGAACTAGCGGGCTCCTACAATGAGCAGTTCTTC.

The sample holds many counts of this clonotype. DNA for the CDR3: TGTGCCAGCAGCTTATACGGATCCTACGAGCAGTACTTC. It translates to CASSLYGSYEQYF. This rearrangement joins TRBV11-2 to TRBJ2-7; no definite D call. The CDR3 consists of 13 residues. V dropped 2 bases and J dropped 1 base, with 6 bases sitting between them. CDR1 SGHAT and CDR2 FQNNGV come from the germline V gene.

The table lists this clonotype with many counts. CDR3 coding DNA: TGTGCCAGCAGTTACTCGGGGACGGAGACCCAGTACTTC. It is translated as CASSYSGTETQYF. The chain uses TRBV6-5 and TRBJ2-5, with D perhaps assigned TRBD1 or TRBD2 (5 bases each). Per the germline V gene, CDR1 is MNHEY and CDR2 is SVGAGI. CDR3 length: 13 residues. Trimming took off 0 bases at V and 5 bases at J, with 7 bases between the two ends.

V usage is TRBV4-1 and J usage is TRBJ2-7; D might be TRBD1 or TRBD2, each matching 5 bases. The length of the CDR3 is 16 residues. Germline V gives CDR1 MGHRA, CDR2 YSYEKL. V lost 0 bases, J lost 4 bases, and 16 bases lay in between. CDR3 sequence reads: CASSQDEVGRVYEQYF. CDR3 in DNA: TGCGCCAGCAGCCAAGATGAAGTGGGGCGGGTATACGAGCAGTACTTC.

This clonotype was seen a handful of times. The chain has TRBV30 and TRBJ1-2; weak D call: TRBD1 (6 bases). Germline-derived CDR1 and CDR2 are GTSNPN and SVGIG (reference sequence). This CDR3 is built from 15 residues. The V gene lost 0 bases and the J gene lost 4 bases, with 15 bases spanning the gap. The CDR3 protein is CAWSVPGGASYGYTF. CDR3 in DNA: TGTGCCTGGAGTGTACCCGGGGGGGCGAGCTATGGCTACACCTTC.

This clonotype was seen ten or more times. The chain couples TRBV20-1 to TRBJ2-3, with D possibly matching TRBD2 (6 bases). There are 19 residues in the CDR3. With 1 base removed from V and 2 bases from J, the gap between germline ends came to 25 bases. Germline V lookup: CDR1 DFQATT, CDR2 SNEGSKA (reference sequence). Written as DNA, the CDR3 is TGCAGTGCTAGAGGCCGGGGGACTCATCAAGATTCCCACACAGATACGCAGTATTTT. This gives the protein CSARGRGTHQDSHTDTQYF.

Many counts were recorded for this clonotype. The V gene is TRBV2, the J gene TRBJ2-3; TRBD1 matches 7 bases. The V gene's germline CDR1 is SNHLY and CDR2 FYNNEI. There are 13 residues in the CDR3. Trimming removed 9 bases from V and 2 bases from J; junction bases left unmatched: 5. The CDR3 spells CARPGQYTDTQYF. The CDR3, as DNA: TGTGCCAGACCGGGACAGTACACAGATACGCAGTATTTT. Using reference TRBV2 and TRBJ2-3 for the parts outside the CDR3, the full variable domain is EPEVTQTPSHQVTQMGQEVILRCVPISNHLYFYWYRQILGQKVEFLVSFYNNEISEKSEIFDDQFSVERPDGSNFTLKIRSTKLEDSAMYFCARPGQYTDTQYFGPGTRLTVL.

Points on this clonotype: A single base is all that separates this from a far larger clone, so a read error is likely. CDR3 amino acids: CASNRGQSYNEQYF. CDR3 DNA sequence: TGTGCCAGTAACAGGGGGCAATCCTACAATGAGCAGTACTTC. The rearrangement uses TRBV2 and TRBJ2-5; TRBD1 agrees at 9 bases. CDR1 is SNHLY and CDR2 is FYNNEI in the germline V gene. J lost 11 bases, V lost 9 bases, and 16 bases had no gene match. CDR3 length equals 14 residues.

This clonotype was detected ten times or more. The rearrangement uses TRBV12-3 or TRBV12-4 and TRBJ2-1; D might be TRBD2 (6 bases). This CDR3 has 12 residues. V gave up 6 bases and J gave up 9 bases, with 12 bases separating them. CDR3 sequence reads: CASRPTSFEQFF. As DNA, the CDR3 is TGTGCCAGCAGGCCGACTAGTTTTGAGCAGTTCTTC.

The V gene is TRBV12-3 or TRBV12-4, the J gene TRBJ2-2; 12 bases agree with TRBD2. With V trimmed by 7 bases and J by 7 bases, 19 bases remained unmatched. This CDR3 spans 19 amino acids. The CDR3, as DNA: TGTGCCAGCAACCAGGGCGCGGGGCTAGCGGGAGGGCTTGACGGGGAGCTGTTTTTT. It codes for CASNQGAGLAGGLDGELFF.

This clonotype was detected many times. The chain carries TRBV6-1 and TRBJ2-3; 9 nucleotides line up with TRBD2. From germline, CDR1 is MNHNS and CDR2 SASEGT. The V and J ends lost 3 bases and 4 bases, in that order; junction bases with no gene match: 5. The CDR3 extends over 15 amino acids. The CDR3 DNA sequence: TGTGCCAGCAGTGATTTAGCGGGAGCTGCAGATACGCAGTATTTT. The encoded protein is CASSDLAGAADTQYF.

In nucleotides, the CDR3 is TGCAGTGCCTCCTCCCTAGCGGACTATTCCTACGAGCAGTACTTC. Encoded protein: CSASSLADYSYEQYF. V gene TRBV20-1 combines with J gene TRBJ2-7, with 7 positions matching TRBD2. Germline CDR1 DFQATT, CDR2 SNEGSKA (reference sequence). Trimming took 6 bases from V and 1 from J; bases not matched to a gene: 12. The CDR3 is 15 residues long.

This clonotype was counted at least ten times. The chain employs TRBV7-9 and TRBJ1-2; TRBD1 might be the D (5 bases). The length of the CDR3 is 14 residues. Germline assignment: CDR1 SEHNR and CDR2 FQNEAQ (reference sequence). V gave up 7 bases and J gave up 4 bases, with 16 bases separating them. The CDR3 reads CASNGADDRYGYTF. Here the CDR3 DNA reads TGTGCCAGCAATGGGGCGGACGATCGCTATGGCTACACCTTC.

This clonotype was recorded many times. The rearrangement uses TRBV15 and TRBJ2-1; a weak D match, TRBD2 (5 bases). The germline V and J ends were trimmed by 5 bases and 3 bases, with 11 bases remaining between them. CDR3 length: 14 amino acids. Germline values: CDR1 LNHNV, CDR2 YYDKDF (reference sequence). The CDR3 reads CATSQYRDYNEQFF. As DNA, the CDR3 is TGTGCCACCAGCCAATACCGGGACTACAATGAGCAGTTCTTC.

V gene TRBV20-1 combines with J gene TRBJ1-2; D might be TRBD1 (5 bases). Trimming stripped 6 bases from V and 7 bases from J, with 12 bases between. CDR1 and CDR2 from the germline V gene are DFQATT and SNEGSKA (reference sequence). The CDR3 is made up of 11 amino acids. CDR3 loop: CSAGKGIGYTF. The CDR3 nucleotides are TGCAGTGCCGGAAAGGGGATTGGCTACACCTTC.